Below, 31 T cell receptor beta chains from the same sample are listed, as sequenced in a study of cytomegalovirus exposure and HLA in healthy donors. The PCR had 60 Vbeta and 13 Jbeta primers. Repertoires were generated with immunoSEQ multiplex PCR, while TCRdb's copy carries only in-frame clones and drops some. The sample lists 100,000 to 150,000 clones; over 75% were seen once. Sample: PBMCs. The receptors were gathered from a human donor in good health.

V usage is TRBV19 and J usage is TRBJ2-7, with TRBD1 matching over 9 bases. CDR1 is LNHDA, CDR2 SQIVND, per germline (reference sequence). The trim removed 10 bases at V and 2 bases at J, leaving 12 bases unmatched. The CDR3 runs to 15 residues. The CDR3: CATCADGTGTYEQYF. The CDR3 region has the DNA TGTGCCACGTGCGCGGACGGGACAGGGACCTACGAGCAGTACTTC. Full variable domain (missing parts from reference TRBV19 and TRBJ2-7): DGGITQSPKYLFRKEGQNVTLSCEQNLNHDAMYWYRQDPGQGLRLIYYSQIVNDFQKGDIAEGYSVSREKKESFPLTVTSAQKNPTAFYLCATCADGTGTYEQYFGPGTRLTVT.

This chain's CDR3 is CASSPATRREFF. Here the CDR3 DNA reads TGTGCCAGCAGTCCGGCGACGCGGAGGGAGTTCTTC. This chain joins TRBV28 and TRBJ2-1, with TRBD2 as a possible D gene (6 bases). The CDR3 loop spans 12 amino acids. V was clipped by 5 bases and J by 14 bases, with 16 bases between them. Germline values: CDR1 MDHEN, CDR2 SYDVKM.

The V call is TRBV18, the J call TRBJ2-3, with D uncertain. CDR3 length: 13 amino acids. The V end lost 1 base, the J end lost 2 bases, and 4 bases lay between the germline ends. From germline, CDR1 is KGHSH and CDR2 LQKENI. The CDR3 sequence is CASSPLSTDTQYF. Written as DNA, the CDR3 is TGTGCCAGCTCACCACTCTCCACAGATACGCAGTATTTT.

The chain is built from TRBV11-2 and TRBJ1-1, with 10 bases identical to TRBD1. There are 18 residues in the CDR3. CDR1 and CDR2 (germline): SGHAT, FQNNGV. The junction had 9 bases not matched to a gene; V was cut back by 1 base and J by 1 base. CDR3 residues: CASSLGLGQGSGNTEAFF. CDR3 in DNA: TGTGCCAGCAGCTTAGGATTGGGACAGGGGAGCGGGAACACTGAAGCTTTCTTT. The complete variable domain, with remaining parts taken from reference TRBV11-2 and TRBJ1-1, reads EAGVAQSPRYKIIEKRQSVAFWCNPISGHATLYWYQQILGQGPKLLIQFQNNGVVDDSQLPKDRFSAERLKGVDSTLKIQPAKLEDSAVYLCASSLGLGQGSGNTEAFFGQGTRLTVV.

The chain is built from TRBV14 and TRBJ2-5; unclear D gene. CDR3 length: 12 residues. Germline CDR1 and CDR2: SGHDN and FVKESK. V was trimmed by 0 bases and J by 5 bases, leaving 4 bases between them. This CDR3 is CASSQDYETQYF. As DNA, the CDR3 is TGTGCCAGCAGCCAAGATTATGAGACCCAGTACTTC. The whole variable domain, filled in from reference TRBV14 and TRBJ2-5, reads EAGVTQFPSHSVIEKGQTVTLRCDPISGHDNLYWYRRVMGKEIKFLLHFVKESKQDESGMPNNRFLAERTGGTYSTLKVQPAELEDSGVYFCASSQDYETQYFGPGTRLLVL.

This chain uses TRBV4-1 with TRBJ1-4; perhaps TRBD1 as D (6 bases). The CDR3 extends over 20 amino acids. Trimming took 1 base from V and 8 from J, leaving 29 bases between them. Germline V gives CDR1 MGHRA, CDR2 YSYEKL. CDR3 amino acids: CASSQVGPLGATRVGEKLFF. The CDR3 bases are TGCGCCAGCAGCCAAGTCGGCCCTTTGGGGGCAACAAGAGTCGGGGAAAAACTGTTTTTT.

The V gene is TRBV5-1, the J gene TRBJ2-1, with TRBD1 identical over 7 bases. The junction had 7 bases not matched to a gene; V was cut back by 3 bases and J by 7 bases. The CDR3 consists of 14 residues. Germline V gene data show CDR1 as SGHRS and CDR2 as YFSETQ. For the CDR3, the DNA is TGCGCCAGCAGCTCTGGACAGGTCTTGAATGAGCAGTTCTTC. This encodes CASSSGQVLNEQFF. Full variable domain (missing parts from reference TRBV5-1 and TRBJ2-1): KAGVTQTPRYLIKTRGQQVTLSCSPISGHRSVSWYQQTPGQGLQFLFEYFSETQRNKGNFPGRFSGRQFSNSRSEMNVSTLELGDSALYLCASSSGQVLNEQFFGPGTRLTVL.

This chain uses TRBV7-9 with TRBJ1-5; TRBD1 matches at 10 bases. V trimming: 5 bases; J trimming: 7 bases; junction bases outside the gene matches: 14. This CDR3 contains 17 residues. Germline V gene lookup returns CDR1 SEHNR and CDR2 FQNEAQ (reference sequence). CDR3 residues: CASSAEAWDRGNQPQHF. The DNA for the CDR3 is TGTGCCAGCAGCGCAGAGGCCTGGGACAGGGGAAACCAGCCCCAGCATTTT.

This clone was recorded once. The gene calls are TRBV19 and TRBJ2-7; 7 nucleotides match TRBD1. The ends lost 5 bases at V and 1 base at J; junction bases unmatched: 2. Germline V lookup: CDR1 LNHDA, CDR2 SQIVND (reference sequence). The CDR3 totals 13 residues. The DNA for the CDR3 is TGTGCCAGTAGTCGACAGGGATCCTACGAGCAGTACTTC. Residues: CASSRQGSYEQYF.

The chain joins TRBV13 to TRBJ1-4, with 9 nucleotides matching TRBD1. CDR1 and CDR2 (germline): PRHDT, FYEKMQ (reference sequence). With 5 bases clipped from V and 3 bases from J, the junction kept 4 bases outside the gene matches. This CDR3 spans 15 amino acids. This CDR3 is CASSVTGGPNEKLFF. The CDR3 region has the DNA TGTGCCAGCAGCGTCACAGGGGGCCCTAATGAAAAACTGTTTTTT. Supplemented by reference TRBV13 and TRBJ1-4, the full variable domain reads AAGVIQSPRHLIKEKRETATLKCYPIPRHDTVYWYQQGPGQDPQFLISFYEKMQSDKGSIPDRFSAQQFSDYHSELNMSSLELGDSALYFCASSVTGGPNEKLFFGSGTQLSVL.

This rearrangement joins TRBV11-2 to TRBJ2-3; 9 bases align to TRBD2. Looked up from germline, CDR1 is SGHAT and CDR2 is FQNNGV. V lost 3 bases to trimming and J lost 3 bases; unmatched junction nucleotides: 4. This CDR3 is built from 15 residues. The CDR3 nucleotides are TGTGCCAGCAGCTTTAGCGGGAGCGGGACAGATACGCAGTATTTT. Residues: CASSFSGSGTDTQYF.

This clone was observed a single time. The chain is built from TRBV7-9 and TRBJ1-1; TRBD1 might be the D (5 bases). Germline V CDR1 and CDR2: SEHNR, FQNEAQ (reference sequence). The CDR3 runs 13 residues. The V gene lost 6 bases and the J gene lost 4 bases, with 12 bases spanning the gap. The CDR3, as DNA: TGTGCCAGCAGGGCTTCGGGGGGCACTGAAGCTTTCTTT. Its protein product is CASRASGGTEAFF. The variable domain in full, with the rest retrieved from reference TRBV7-9 and TRBJ1-1, is DTGVSQNPRHKITKRGQNVTFRCDPISEHNRLYWYRQTLGQGPEFLTYFQNEAQLEKSRLLSDRFSAERPKGSFSTLEIQRTEQGDSAMYLCASRASGGTEAFFGQGTRLTVV.

The V gene is TRBV11-3, the J gene TRBJ1-2; 10 bases are shared with TRBD1. The germline V gene has CDR1 SGHNT and CDR2 YENEEA. The CDR3 length is 15 residues. The J segment lost 4 bases and the V segment lost 3 bases, leaving 5 bases of the junction unmatched. CDR3 region: CASSFGQGGAYGYTF. The CDR3 nucleotides are TGTGCCAGCAGCTTCGGACAGGGGGGGGCCTATGGCTACACCTTC.

The chain carries TRBV28 and TRBJ2-2; tentative D call: TRBD1 (6 bases). The germline V gene has CDR1 MDHEN and CDR2 SYDVKM. Trimming cost V 2 bases and J 4 bases, with 11 bases left between them. This CDR3 has 15 amino acids. The chain's CDR3 is CASSLSRGGTGELFF. For the CDR3, the DNA is TGTGCCAGCAGTTTAAGCAGGGGTGGCACCGGGGAGCTGTTTTTT.

The CDR3 nucleotides read TGTGCCAGCAGCTTACAGGGGGCGAAGGAGCAGTACTTC. It translates to CASSLQGAKEQYF. The J gene is TRBJ2-7, the V gene TRBV7-3; 8 bases agree with TRBD1. V gave up 2 bases and J gave up 7 bases; unmatched junction bases: 4. Germline CDR1 and CDR2: SGHTA and FQGTGA. The CDR3 runs 13 residues.

The V and J genes are TRBV10-3 and TRBJ2-3, with unresolved D. Trimming removed 0 bases from V and 0 bases from J, with 7 bases in between. Germline values: CDR1 ENHRY, CDR2 SYGVKD. The CDR3 runs 15 residues. DNA of the CDR3: TGTGCCATCAGTGAGTCGGCGGCTAGCACAGATACGCAGTATTTT. This gives the protein CAISESAASTDTQYF.

This clone was counted once. This chain connects TRBV2 to TRBJ2-5, with 10 nucleotides matching TRBD1. Trimming cost V 6 bases and J 5 bases; bases outside gene matches: 6. The CDR3 is 14 amino acids. Per germline, CDR1 SNHLY and CDR2 FYNNEI. In nucleotides, the CDR3 is TGTGCCAGCAGGGGGACAGGGGTGCTGGAGACCCAGTACTTC. Its protein is CASRGTGVLETQYF.

The rearrangement joins TRBV5-1 to TRBJ1-1, with 7 bases matching TRBD1. With 0 bases clipped from V and 2 bases from J, the junction kept 4 bases outside the gene matches. The CDR3 runs 15 residues. Germline V gene sequence: CDR1 SGHRS, CDR2 YFSETQ. CDR3 nucleotides: TGCGCCAGCAGCTTGGAGGGGGACAGAAACACTGAAGCTTTCTTT. Translated, it gives CASSLEGDRNTEAFF.

The rearrangement uses TRBV6-1 and TRBJ2-1; 7 positions match TRBD2. V lost 2 bases and J lost 4; bases outside the gene matches: 5. Germline V lookup: CDR1 MNHNS, CDR2 SASEGT. The CDR3 contains 15 residues. CDR3 sequence reads: CASSERGLLYNEQFF. The CDR3 DNA reads as TGTGCCAGCAGTGAAAGGGGACTACTATACAATGAGCAGTTCTTC.

This sequence joins TRBV5-1 and TRBJ2-7; D gene uncertain. Germline V lookup: CDR1 SGHRS, CDR2 YFSETQ. This CDR3 is built from 13 residues. V was shortened by 0 bases and J by 2 bases, with 6 bases between the two germline ends. The CDR3 bases are TGCGCCAGCAGCTTGGACAGAGCCTACGAGCAGTACTTC. This codes for CASSLDRAYEQYF.

This sequence joins TRBV11-2 and TRBJ2-7; TRBD1 aligns across 8 bases. Germline lookup yields CDR1 SGHAT and CDR2 FQNNGV. The CDR3 is 13 residues long. V was clipped by 4 bases and J by 4 bases; unmatched bases: 3. CDR3 sequence: CASSSRDRYEQYF. The CDR3 bases are TGTGCCAGCAGCTCCCGGGACAGGTACGAGCAGTACTTC. Full variable domain (outside the CDR3, taken from reference TRBV11-2 and TRBJ2-7): EAGVAQSPRYKIIEKRQSVAFWCNPISGHATLYWYQQILGQGPKLLIQFQNNGVVDDSQLPKDRFSAERLKGVDSTLKIQPAKLEDSAVYLCASSSRDRYEQYFGPGTRLTVT.

The chain carries TRBV15 and TRBJ2-6; 12 nucleotides match TRBD2. Losses at the gene ends were 5 bases for V and 3 bases for J; bases not matched to a gene: 23. Germline assignment: CDR1 LNHNV and CDR2 YYDKDF (reference sequence). The CDR3 is made up of 23 amino acids. CDR3 DNA: TGTGCCACCAGCGGCTCAAGCACGGGGCAACGGACTAGCGGGAACAGTGGGGCCAACGTCCTGACTTTC. Translating it yields CATSGSSTGQRTSGNSGANVLTF.

CDR3 DNA sequence: TGTGCCAGCAGCGCCGGGACAGGGGTCGTCGAGCAGTACTTC. Amino acids: CASSAGTGVVEQYF. The genes are TRBV9 and TRBJ2-7; TRBD1 aligns across 10 bases. CDR1 and CDR2 from the germline V gene are SGDLS and YYNGEE. The length of the CDR3 is 14 residues. The junction had 6 bases not matched to a gene; V was cut back by 3 bases and J by 6 bases.

J is TRBJ2-1 and V is TRBV5-4; 10 bases agree with TRBD1. Losses at the gene ends were 5 bases for V and 7 bases for J; bases not matched to a gene: 9. Germline V gives CDR1 SGHNT, CDR2 YYREEE (reference sequence). The CDR3 is 15 residues long. This chain's CDR3 is CASSRGDRGINEQFF. In DNA, the CDR3 is TGTGCCAGCAGTCGAGGGGACAGGGGCATTAATGAGCAGTTCTTC.

This rearrangement joins TRBV29-1 to TRBJ2-2; TRBD2 aligns across 14 bases. The V segment lost 1 base and the J segment 4 bases; nucleotides outside the gene matches: 14. Germline CDR1 reads SQVTM; CDR2 reads ANQGSEA. This CDR3 contains 20 residues. This chain's CDR3 is CSVEGPWTSGGPEATGELFF. The DNA for the CDR3 is TGCAGCGTTGAAGGTCCTTGGACTAGCGGGGGGCCCGAAGCCACCGGGGAGCTGTTTTTT.

The rearrangement joins TRBV11-2 to TRBJ2-3; maybe TRBD2 (6 bases). From germline, CDR1 is SGHAT and CDR2 FQNNGV. The CDR3 runs to 13 residues. V lost 5 bases and J 8 bases, leaving 14 bases between the germline ends. The CDR3 sequence is CASSPAWGGTQYF. CDR3 nucleotides: TGTGCCAGCAGCCCTGCTTGGGGAGGTACGCAGTATTTT.

This clone was found a few times. The chain carries TRBV13 and TRBJ2-5; 8 bases map to TRBD1. The assigned J gene may be wrong: the sequence end matches TRBJ2-7 better. Per the germline V gene, CDR1 is PRHDT and CDR2 is FYEKMQ (reference sequence). This CDR3 contains 13 residues. This CDR3 reads CASRSGQEGEQYF. CDR3 in DNA: TGTGCCAGCAGGTCGGGACAGGAAGGCGAGCAGTACTTC.

This clone was observed a handful of times. CDR3 bases: TGTGCCAGCACCGGGAGCCTGAATGAGCAGTTCTTC. It yields the protein CASTGSLNEQFF. The rearrangement uses TRBV5-6 and TRBJ2-1, with a tentative D call TRBD2 (6 bases). The germline V and J ends were trimmed by 6 bases and 7 bases, with 11 bases remaining between them. The V gene's germline CDR1 is SGHDT and CDR2 YYEEEE. The CDR3 spans 12 residues.

The chain combines TRBV28 with TRBJ2-6; D gene uncertain. The V end lost 6 bases, the J end lost 2 bases, and 5 bases lay between the germline ends. This CDR3 spans 13 amino acids. Germline V gene data show CDR1 as MDHEN and CDR2 as SYDVKM. This CDR3 is CASSPAGANVLTF. CDR3 nucleotides: TGTGCCAGCAGCCCTGCTGGGGCCAACGTCCTGACTTTC.

The V call is TRBV19, the J call TRBJ1-3, with a weak D call TRBD1 (6 bases). The V and J ends lost 4 bases and 2 bases respectively, with 15 bases between them. The CDR3 covers 16 residues. The V gene's germline CDR1 is LNHDA and CDR2 SQIVND (reference sequence). This CDR3 is CASSTLQGATGNTIYF. CDR3 nucleotides: TGTGCCAGTAGTACCCTACAGGGAGCAACTGGAAACACCATATATTTT.

The chain links TRBV2 to TRBJ1-1, with a possible D match to TRBD1 (6 bases). The V end was cut by 6 bases, the J end by 0 bases, with 14 bases between. The CDR3 runs 15 residues. Per the germline V gene, CDR1 is SNHLY and CDR2 is FYNNEI. CDR3 DNA: TGTGCCAGCAGGGGGGACATCGGGGTGAACACTGAAGCTTTCTTT. Encoded protein: CASRGDIGVNTEAFF.